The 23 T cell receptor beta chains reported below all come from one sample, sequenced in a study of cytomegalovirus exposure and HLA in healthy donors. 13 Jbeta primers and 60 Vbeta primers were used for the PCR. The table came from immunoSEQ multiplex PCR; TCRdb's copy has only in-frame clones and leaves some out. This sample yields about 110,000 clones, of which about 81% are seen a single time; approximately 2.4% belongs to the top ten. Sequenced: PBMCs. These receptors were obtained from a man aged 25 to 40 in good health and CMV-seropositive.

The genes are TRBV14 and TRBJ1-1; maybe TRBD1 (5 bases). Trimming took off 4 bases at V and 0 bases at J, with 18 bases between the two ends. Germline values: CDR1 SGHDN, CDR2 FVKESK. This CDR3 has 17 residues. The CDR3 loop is CASSPYQGTLMNTEAFF. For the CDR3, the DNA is TGTGCCAGCAGCCCTTATCAGGGCACTCTGATGAACACTGAAGCTTTCTTT.

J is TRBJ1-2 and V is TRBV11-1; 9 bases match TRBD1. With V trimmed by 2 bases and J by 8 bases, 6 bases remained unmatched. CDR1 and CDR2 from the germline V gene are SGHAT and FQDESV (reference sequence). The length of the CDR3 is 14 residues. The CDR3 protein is CASSLRTGARGYTF. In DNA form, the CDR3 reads TGTGCCAGCAGCTTAAGGACAGGGGCTCGAGGCTACACCTTC. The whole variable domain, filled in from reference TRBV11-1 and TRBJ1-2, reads EAEVAQSPRYKITEKSQAVAFWCDPISGHATLYWYRQILGQGPELLVQFQDESVVDDSQLPKDRFSAERLKGVDSTLKIQPAELGDSAMYLCASSLRTGARGYTFGSGTRLTVV.

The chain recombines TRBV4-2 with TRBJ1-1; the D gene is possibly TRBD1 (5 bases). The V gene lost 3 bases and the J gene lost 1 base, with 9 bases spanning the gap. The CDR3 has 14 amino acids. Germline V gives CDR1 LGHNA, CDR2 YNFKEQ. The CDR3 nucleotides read TGTGCCAGCAGCCATCAGACAGAGAACACTGAAGCTTTCTTT. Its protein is CASSHQTENTEAFF.

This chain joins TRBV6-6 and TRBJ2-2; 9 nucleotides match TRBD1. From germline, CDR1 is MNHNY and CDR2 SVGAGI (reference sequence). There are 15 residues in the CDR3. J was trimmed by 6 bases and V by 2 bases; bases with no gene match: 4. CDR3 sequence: CASSYGTGYSGELFF. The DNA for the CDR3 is TGTGCCAGCAGTTACGGGACAGGGTACTCCGGGGAGCTGTTTTTT.

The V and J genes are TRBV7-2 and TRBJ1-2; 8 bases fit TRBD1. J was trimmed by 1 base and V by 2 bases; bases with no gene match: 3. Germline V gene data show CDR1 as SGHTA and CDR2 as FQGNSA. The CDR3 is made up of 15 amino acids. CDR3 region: CASSLNRGDNYGYTF. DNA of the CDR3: TGTGCCAGCAGCTTAAACAGGGGGGATAACTATGGCTACACCTTC.

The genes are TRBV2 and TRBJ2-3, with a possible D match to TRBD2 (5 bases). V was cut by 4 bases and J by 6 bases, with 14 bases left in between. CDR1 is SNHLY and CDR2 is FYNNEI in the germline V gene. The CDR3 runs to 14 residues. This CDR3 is CASSARAEVDTQYF. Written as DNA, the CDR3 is TGTGCCAGCAGTGCCCGGGCGGAGGTTGATACGCAGTATTTT. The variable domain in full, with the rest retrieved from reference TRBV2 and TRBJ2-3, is EPEVTQTPSHQVTQMGQEVILRCVPISNHLYFYWYRQILGQKVEFLVSFYNNEISEKSEIFDDQFSVERPDGSNFTLKIRSTKLEDSAMYFCASSARAEVDTQYFGPGTRLTVL.

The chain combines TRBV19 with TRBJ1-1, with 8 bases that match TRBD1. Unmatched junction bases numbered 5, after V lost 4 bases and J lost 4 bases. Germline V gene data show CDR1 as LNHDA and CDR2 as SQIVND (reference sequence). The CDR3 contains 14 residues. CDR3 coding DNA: TGTGCCAGTAGTAACCAGGGGGCGGGCACTGAAGCTTTCTTT. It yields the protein CASSNQGAGTEAFF.

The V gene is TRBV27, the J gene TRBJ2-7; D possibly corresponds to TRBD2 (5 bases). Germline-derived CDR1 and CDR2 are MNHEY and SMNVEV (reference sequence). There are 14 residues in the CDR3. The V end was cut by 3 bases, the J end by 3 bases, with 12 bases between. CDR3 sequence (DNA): TGTGCCAGCAGTTTGTTGGGAGTGGACTACGAGCAGTACTTC. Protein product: CASSLLGVDYEQYF.

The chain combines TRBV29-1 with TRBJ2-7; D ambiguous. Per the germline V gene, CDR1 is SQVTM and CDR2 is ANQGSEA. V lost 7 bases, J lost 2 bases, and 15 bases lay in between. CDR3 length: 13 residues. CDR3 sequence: CSAKATVTYEQYF. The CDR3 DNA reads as TGCAGCGCAAAGGCAACAGTAACCTACGAGCAGTACTTC.

The CDR3 region is CASSDQTVGSYGYTF. The DNA for the CDR3 is TGTGCCAGCAGTGACCAGACAGTTGGATCCTATGGCTACACCTTC. The chain couples TRBV6-1 to TRBJ1-2, with a tentative D call TRBD1 (5 bases). The CDR3 is 15 amino acids. The V gene lost 3 bases and the J gene lost 4 bases, with 15 bases spanning the gap. Germline values: CDR1 MNHNS, CDR2 SASEGT.

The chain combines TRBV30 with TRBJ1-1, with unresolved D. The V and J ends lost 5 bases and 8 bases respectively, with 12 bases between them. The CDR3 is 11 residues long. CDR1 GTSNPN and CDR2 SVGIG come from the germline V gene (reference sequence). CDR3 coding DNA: TGTGCCTGGGTACGGGTTTCGGAAGCTTTCTTT. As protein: CAWVRVSEAFF.

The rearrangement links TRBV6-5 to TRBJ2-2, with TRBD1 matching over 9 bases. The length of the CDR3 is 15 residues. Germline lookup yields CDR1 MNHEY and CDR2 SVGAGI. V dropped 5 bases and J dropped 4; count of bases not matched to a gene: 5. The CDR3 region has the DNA TGTGCCAGCAGTCAACAGGGGGCTGGCACCGGGGAGCTGTTTTTT. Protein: CASSQQGAGTGELFF.

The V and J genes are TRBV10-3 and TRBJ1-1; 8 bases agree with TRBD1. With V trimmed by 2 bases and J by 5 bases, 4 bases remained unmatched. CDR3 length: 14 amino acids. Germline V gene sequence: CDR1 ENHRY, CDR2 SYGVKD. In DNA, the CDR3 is TGTGCCATCAGTGAGGCAGGGGGCAGAACTGAAGCTTTCTTT. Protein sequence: CAISEAGGRTEAFF.

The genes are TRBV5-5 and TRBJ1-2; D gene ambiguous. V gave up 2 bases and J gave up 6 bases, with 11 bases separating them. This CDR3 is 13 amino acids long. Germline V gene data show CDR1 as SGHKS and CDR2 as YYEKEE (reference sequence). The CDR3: CASSFRDNDGYTF. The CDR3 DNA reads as TGTGCCAGCAGCTTCCGAGACAATGATGGCTACACCTTC.

CDR3 residues: CASSYLGQTNYGYTF. CDR3 sequence (DNA): TGTGCCAGCAGTTACTTAGGACAAACAAACTATGGCTACACCTTC. The rearrangement links TRBV6-6 to TRBJ1-2; perhaps TRBD1 as D (5 bases). This CDR3 is built from 15 residues. V lost 1 base and J 2 bases, leaving 11 bases between the germline ends. Germline V gives CDR1 MNHNY, CDR2 SVGAGI (reference sequence).

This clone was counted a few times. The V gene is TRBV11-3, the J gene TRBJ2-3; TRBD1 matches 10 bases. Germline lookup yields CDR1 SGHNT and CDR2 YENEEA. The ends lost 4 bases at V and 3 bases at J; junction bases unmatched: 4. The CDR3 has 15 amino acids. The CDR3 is CASSSGQGMTDTQYF. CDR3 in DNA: TGTGCCAGCAGCTCGGGACAGGGGATGACAGATACGCAGTATTTT.

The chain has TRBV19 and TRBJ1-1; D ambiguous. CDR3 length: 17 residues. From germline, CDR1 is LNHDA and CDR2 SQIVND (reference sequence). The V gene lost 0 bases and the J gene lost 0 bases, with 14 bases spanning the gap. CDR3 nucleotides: TGTGCCAGTAGTATAGATAGAAAGGAGAGAATGAACACTGAAGCTTTCTTT. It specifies CASSIDRKERMNTEAFF.

The CDR3 loop reads CASSLTGVGYTF. As DNA, the CDR3 is TGTGCCAGCAGTTTAACAGGGGTCGGCTACACCTTC. The V call is TRBV7-9, the J call TRBJ1-2, with 7 bases lining up with TRBD1. The germline V gene encodes CDR1 SEHNR and CDR2 FQNEAQ (reference sequence). The length of the CDR3 is 12 residues. V trimming: 6 bases; J trimming: 8 bases; junction bases outside the gene matches: 6.

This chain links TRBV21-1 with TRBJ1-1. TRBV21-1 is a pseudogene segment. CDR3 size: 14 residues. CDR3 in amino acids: CASSKARMGTEAFF. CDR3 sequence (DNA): TGTGCCAGCAGCAAAGCGCGGATGGGCACTGAAGCTTTCTTT.

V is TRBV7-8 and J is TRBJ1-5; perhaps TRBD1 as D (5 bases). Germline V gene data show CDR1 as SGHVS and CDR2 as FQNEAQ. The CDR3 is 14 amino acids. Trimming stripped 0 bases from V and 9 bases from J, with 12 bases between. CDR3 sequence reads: CASSLALGARPQHF. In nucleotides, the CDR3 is TGTGCCAGCAGCTTAGCGCTTGGGGCGCGGCCCCAGCATTTT. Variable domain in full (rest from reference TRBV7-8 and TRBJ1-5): GAGVSQSPRYKVAKRGQDVALRCDPISGHVSLFWYQQALGQGPEFLTYFQNEAQLDKSGLPSDRFFAERPEGSVSTLKIQRTQQEDSAVYLCASSLALGARPQHFGDGTRLSIL.

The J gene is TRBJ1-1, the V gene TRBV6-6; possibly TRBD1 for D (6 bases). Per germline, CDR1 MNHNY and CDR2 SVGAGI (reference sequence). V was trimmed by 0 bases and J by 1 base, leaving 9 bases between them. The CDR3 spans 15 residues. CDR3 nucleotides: TGTGCCAGCAGTTACTCCGGACAGCCGAACACTGAAGCTTTCTTT. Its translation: CASSYSGQPNTEAFF.

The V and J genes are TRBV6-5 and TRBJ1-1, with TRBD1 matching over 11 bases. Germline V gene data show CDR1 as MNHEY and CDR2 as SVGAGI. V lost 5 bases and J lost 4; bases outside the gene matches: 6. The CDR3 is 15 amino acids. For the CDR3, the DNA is TGTGCCAGCAGTCACCGGACAGGGGGCATCACTGAAGCTTTCTTT. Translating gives CASSHRTGGITEAFF.

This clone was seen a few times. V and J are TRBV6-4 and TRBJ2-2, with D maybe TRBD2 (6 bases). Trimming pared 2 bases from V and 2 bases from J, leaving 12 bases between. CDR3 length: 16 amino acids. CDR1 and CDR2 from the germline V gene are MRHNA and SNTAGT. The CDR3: CASSDTRGTNTGELFF. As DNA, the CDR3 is TGTGCCAGCAGTGACACGCGGGGTACAAACACCGGGGAGCTGTTTTTT.